This TCR beta chain emerged from a study of T cell repertoires in cytomegalovirus infection. Study at large: Carrying CMV and the relevant HLA type showed in public TCR beta signatures. Whole-study results and caveats: The response measured ex vivo was dominated by TCR beta clonotypes (HLA-C-restricted and CMV-specific). People with CMV and the relevant HLA were identified by cumulative public TCR beta family frequency.

As regards this clonotype: Its target is not known.

This CDR3 is built from 15 residues. Germline values: CDR1 MDHEN, CDR2 SYDVKM. V lost 8 bases and J lost 3, with 19 bases in between. MiXCR, run by TCRdb on the reads, gives a single entry per CDR3 protein. The sample includes around 530,000 distinct CDR3 sequences, approximately 15% of them seen just once. This receptor was taken from a human donor in good health (CMV status not recorded). Some clones in this sample may be carry-over from other donors' samples. The specimen was CD8+ T cells from PBMCs. V and J are TRBV28 and TRBJ1-1; a weak D match, TRBD1 (5 bases). In nucleotides, the CDR3 is TGTGCCAGCCGTACGAGGGGTTGGTGGTACACTGAAGCTTTCTTT. Amino acid sequence: CASRTRGWWYTEAFF.